What follows describes a single T cell receptor (beta chain). Trimming removed 6 bases at V and 4 bases at J, with 18 bases between. Germline V gene sequence: CDR1 MDHEN, CDR2 SYDVKM. The CDR3 loop spans 15 amino acids. The source of the sample is a study of shared clonotypes between healthy human individuals. Background on the study: The composition of the donors was a couple of women and a few men aged 18 to 49. Donors had three CD4 naive, three CD4 memory, two CD8 naive and one CD8 memory plate apiece.

Only in-frame clones appear in the TCRdb table, and some are missing; sequencing was by immunoSEQ multiplex PCR. The sample shows about 1 million clones, around four fifths of them seen only once. Partitioning of CD4+ cells yielded a CD45RA+ naive subset and a CD45RA-negative memory subset. Sequencing input: memory CD4+ T cells sorted from blood. The subset denotes: CD45RA-negative fraction. This chain uses TRBV28 with TRBJ1-2; TRBD1 is a possible D gene (6 bases). The TCR comes from a man aged 18 to 30 in good health. The DNA of the CDR3 is TGTGCCAGCAGCCCCGGGGACAAGGCTCCCTATGGCTACACCTTC. It encodes CASSPGDKAPYGYTF.